The sequence of this TCR beta chain was determined in a study of blood T cell repertoires in COVID-19. Background on the study: Both acute and convalescent COVID-19 samples were obtained from the United States, Italy and Spain. T cells, B-cell-depleted T cells, or PBMCs provided the cDNA or gDNA that served as material.

In the authors' methods: Amplified reference gene primers provided the basis for estimating nucleated cell counts. Profiled with immunoSEQ multiplex PCR; TCRdb holds only in-frame clones, not every one. V, J and clone size were drawn from that table, and D and trimming were deduced from the DNA. Counted here are about 220,000 clones, around 82% occurring once; the ten biggest clones make up approximately 4.5%. The CDR3 consists of 17 residues. Germline values: CDR1 SGHTA, CDR2 FQGNSA. The germline V and J ends were trimmed by 3 bases and 0 bases, with 17 bases remaining between them. This clone has only a few counts.

Input material: peripheral blood. The TCR was taken from a woman in her 70s with acute or convalescent COVID-19. The V gene is TRBV7-2, the J gene TRBJ1-1, with a weak D call TRBD1 (5 bases). CDR3 nucleotide sequence: TGTGCCAGCAGCTTCAGGGTCTTGGCGGCCTTGAACACTGAAGCTTTCTTT. It yields the protein CASSFRVLAALNTEAFF.